This TCR beta chain was sequenced for a study of blood T cell repertoires in COVID-19. Study at large: The origin of the acute and convalescent COVID-19 samples was the United States, Italy and Spain. In each case, the material was cDNA or gDNA derived from T cells, B-cell-depleted T cells, or PBMCs.

Germline V gives CDR1 SNHLY, CDR2 FYNNEI. Trimming cost V 6 bases and J 3 bases; bases outside gene matches: 4. The CDR3 is made up of 15 amino acids. The authors' processing: Nucleated cell counts were estimated from reference gene primer amplification. Sequenced by immunoSEQ multiplex PCR; TCRdb stores in-frame clones only, minus some. V and J calls and clone size are copied from that table; D and trimming were computed from the DNA. Of some 250,000 clones in the sample, around 85% are singletons; the top ten hold about 3%. The rearrangement uses TRBV2 and TRBJ1-4; TRBD1 aligns across 10 bases. The sample comprised peripheral blood. The TCR comes from a woman younger than 45 who had recovered from COVID-19. The CDR3 coding sequence is TGTGCCAGCAGGGGACAGGGGAAACCTAATGAAAAACTGTTTTTT. Protein product: CASRGQGKPNEKLFF.